This T cell receptor beta chain was captured by sequencing in a study of T cell responses to AZD1222 COVID-19 vaccine. Broader study findings: Dominant CD4 TCR responses targeted spike regions 160-218 and 743-854. No day 14 peak samples; only post-peak repertoires were characterized. Seropositive status at baseline applied to only a handful of AZD1222 recipients. As reported, nearly half of all spike-specific TCRs target variant regions that are unmutated.

Profiled with immunoSEQ multiplex PCR; TCRdb holds only in-frame clones, not every one. Among 58,000 or so clones listed, about 83% were seen once. With 3 bases clipped from V and 2 bases from J, the junction kept 13 bases outside the gene matches. Germline CDR1 is SGHRS and CDR2 is YFSETQ. The CDR3 spans 18 residues. This clone was recorded a few times. Antigen unknown. The gene calls are TRBV5-1 and TRBJ2-1; the match to TRBD2 covers 8 bases. Sequencing was performed on peripheral blood, taken on day 0 of AZD1222 vaccination. This sequence was found in an adult in good health. The CDR3, as DNA: TGCGCCAGCAGCTCTACGAGTCGGAGTAGCGGGACCTACAATGAGCAGTTCTTC. Protein product: CASSSTSRSSGTYNEQFF.